A selection of T cell receptor beta chains follows, all from one sample in a study of blood T cell repertoires in COVID-19. Sequencing was performed with immunoSEQ multiplex PCR; in TCRdb, only in-frame clones are kept and a portion is missing. The table includes approximately 83,000 clones, about 76% detected once. Sample: peripheral blood. These receptors were collected from a woman over 75 with acute or convalescent COVID-19. CDR3s include the opening cysteine and the closing phenylalanine or tryptophan. Fields, in order: CDR3 length, V gene, clone size, J gene, D gene, CDR3 DNA, CDR3 protein. D genes are given only for firm matches. A clone size is listed for some rows: how often the clone was seen (once, few, many), or a class if it is expanded.

>17|TRBV21-1|.|TRBJ2-6|.
TGTGCCAGCAGCAATCAACGGGGATCCTCTGGGGCCAACGTCCTGACTTTC
CASSNQRGSSGANVLTF
>14|TRBV7-2|.|TRBJ2-3|.
TGTGCCAGCAGCCGCCGGGTCCTCGCAGATACGCAGTATTTT
CASSRRVLADTQYF
>13|TRBV12-3/TRBV12-4|.|TRBJ2-7|TRBD1
TGTGCCAGCAGCACCGGGACAGGGTTCGAGCAGTACTTC
CASSTGTGFEQYF
>17|TRBV30|.|TRBJ1-1|.
TGTGCCTGGAGTGTCTCTAGGACAGCGCTTTCGAACACTGAAGCTTTCTTT
CAWSVSRTALSNTEAFF
>10|TRBV5-1|.|TRBJ2-1|.
TGCGCCAGCATACGTAGTGAGCAGTTCTTC
CASIRSEQFF
>16|TRBV4-3|few|TRBJ1-2|.
TGCGCCAGCAGCCAAGATATAGGAGGAAATAACTATGGCTACACCTTC
CASSQDIGGNNYGYTF
>14|TRBV5-8|.|TRBJ1-3|TRBD1
TGTGCCAGCAGCTTACCGGGACAGGGTAACACCATATATTTT
CASSLPGQGNTIYF
>14|TRBV5-1|.|TRBJ2-5|TRBD2
TGCGCCAGCAGTTTGGGTGGACCGGGGGGGACCCAGTACTTC
CASSLGGPGGTQYF
>14|TRBV5-1|.|TRBJ1-5|TRBD1
TGCGCCAGCAGCCCCGGGACAGGAAATCAGCCCCAGCATTTT
CASSPGTGNQPQHF
>14|TRBV19|.|TRBJ1-3|.
TGTGCCAGTAGTATCTGGGGCCGGGCGGACACCATATATTTT
CASSIWGRADTIYF
>15|TRBV11-2|.|TRBJ2-7|TRBD1
TGTGCCAGCAGCCTCGAAACAGGGGGCATGTACGAGCAGTACTTC
CASSLETGGMYEQYF
>14|TRBV6-2/TRBV6-3|.|TRBJ1-2|.
TGTGCCAGCAGTTACTCGAGCGGGATCTCGGGCTACACCTTC
CASSYSSGISGYTF
>15|TRBV28|few|TRBJ2-3|TRBD1
TGTGCCACTAACCAGGGGGTCCACGGCACAGATACGCAGTATTTT
CATNQGVHGTDTQYF
>14|TRBV25-1|.|TRBJ2-2|TRBD2
TGTGCCAGCAGTGAATTAGCGGGCCACGGGGAGCTGTTTTTT
CASSELAGHGELFF
>15|TRBV7-2|.|TRBJ2-7|TRBD2
TGTGCCAGCAGCTTAGGCGCGGGGGGTTATTACGAGCAGTACTTC
CASSLGAGGYYEQYF
>13|TRBV28|.|TRBJ1-2|.
TGTGCCAGCAGTTTATTGGTTACTGATGGCTACACCTTC
CASSLLVTDGYTF
>12|TRBV19|.|TRBJ1-6|.
TGTGCCAGTAGTACCCATCCCTCACCCCTCCACTTT
CASSTHPSPLHF
>13|TRBV4-2|.|TRBJ2-7|.
TGTGCCAGCAGCCAAGATTATATCTACGAGCAGTACTTC
CASSQDYIYEQYF
>16|TRBV5-1|.|TRBJ2-6|.
TGCGCCAGCAGCTTGGTTGCCGGGGCTGGGGCCAACGTCCTGACTTTC
CASSLVAGAGANVLTF
>13|TRBV12-3/TRBV12-4|.|TRBJ1-1|.
TGTGCCAGCAACTACAGGGAGGGGGGGGACGCTTTCTTT
CASNYREGGDAFF